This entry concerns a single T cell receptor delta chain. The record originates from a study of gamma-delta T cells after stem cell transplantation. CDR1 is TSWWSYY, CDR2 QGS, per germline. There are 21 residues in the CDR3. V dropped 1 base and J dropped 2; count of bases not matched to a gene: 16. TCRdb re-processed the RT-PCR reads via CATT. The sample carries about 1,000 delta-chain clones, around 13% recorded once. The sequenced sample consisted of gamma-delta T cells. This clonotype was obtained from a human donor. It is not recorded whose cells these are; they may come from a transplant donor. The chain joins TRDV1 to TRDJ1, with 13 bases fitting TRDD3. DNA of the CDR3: TGTGCTCTTGGGGAACACCAGGGCCTGGAGTACTGGGGGATACGTACCGATAAACTCATCTTT. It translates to CALGEHQGLEYWGIRTDKLIF.